This T cell receptor beta chain was sequenced during a study of OX40 agonist ivuxolimab in advanced cancers. The study's findings and limits: In a subset of nonresponders, normalized T-cell clonal expansion was also low. Averaging showed that CD8+ T cells had more expanded clones than CD4+ did.

On this clone itself: Its cognate antigen is unknown.

Deletions cut 2 bases from V and 4 bases from J, with 8 bases between. Looked up from germline, CDR1 is SGDLS and CDR2 is YYNGEE. This CDR3 spans 13 amino acids. Assay used: immunoSEQ multiplex PCR; TCRdb lists only in-frame clones, some missing. The sample lists under 85,000 clones, roughly 92% seen once, with 6.2% in the top ten. Patients had blood sampled at baseline and again on cycle 4 day 1 and cycle 7 day 1. The genes are TRBV9 and TRBJ2-3; perhaps D is TRBD1 or TRBD2 (5 bases each). Sequencing used CD4+ or CD8+ T cells sorted from blood, obtained in a trial of the OX40 agonist ivuxolimab. This clonotype was obtained from an adult with an advanced solid tumor such as melanoma, head and neck, liver or kidney cancer. The CDR3 DNA reads TGTGCCAGCAGCGTTGGGGGTCCAGATACGCAGTATTTT. It translates to CASSVGGPDTQYF.